The sequence of this T cell receptor (beta chain) was determined in a study of cytomegalovirus exposure and HLA in healthy donors. Study findings and constraints: A later analysis reportedly identified an Asian-associated ancestry cluster as carrying fewer N-insertions than the approximately 730-donor mean. Later on, a genetic analysis was performed. It linked a missense variant in DCLRE1C with V- and J-gene trimming of TCR beta.

About this clone: Its antigen remains unidentified.

V lost 5 bases, J lost 6 bases, and 16 bases lay in between. Looked up from germline, CDR1 is SGHRS and CDR2 is YFSETQ. The CDR3 spans 14 residues. Use of 60 Vbeta and 13 Jbeta primers characterized the PCR. Libraries were prepared by immunoSEQ multiplex PCR; TCRdb keeps only in-frame clonotypes and omits some of them. The sample consists of 130,000 or so clones, around 78% of them appearing once. The chain recombines TRBV5-1 with TRBJ2-3; maybe TRBD2 (6 bases). The sequencing sample was made of PBMCs. The clonotype comes from a woman between 40 and 50 years old in good health and CMV-seronegative. CDR3 sequence (DNA): TGCGCCAGCAGTATTGGTCCGGCGGGGGATACGCAGTATTTT. It codes for CASSIGPAGDTQYF.